This TCR beta chain was captured in a study of T cells in Graves' hyperthyroidism and ophthalmopathy. Study information: Peripheral blood draws took place at initial diagnosis, ahead of any treatment.

This CDR3 spans 13 amino acids. Trimming took off 6 bases at V and 3 bases at J, with 11 bases between the two ends. This clonotype was recorded many times. The investigators amplified TCR beta CDR3 regions from RNA transcripts. Using the HTBI primer set, a first-round RT-PCR was run on the TCR CDR3. TCRdb independently ran MiXCR on the multiplex PCR reads; one entry per CDR3 protein. Among some 500,000 distinct CDR3 sequences listed, 14% were seen once. The sequenced sample was blood. The sequence was obtained from a woman under 30 with Graves' hyperthyroidism. The rearrangement uses TRBV12-3 or TRBV12-4 and TRBJ2-5; D is unresolved. The CDR3 loop is CASSPPEEETQYF. In DNA form, the CDR3 reads TGTGCCAGCAGCCCCCCAGAGGAAGAGACCCAGTACTTC.